This TCR beta chain was retrieved from a study of blood T cell repertoires in COVID-19. Study-level information: The cDNA or gDNA used as material had been derived from T cells, B-cell-depleted T cells, or PBMCs.

Trimming left V 5 bases short and J 4 bases short, with 17 bases between. The CDR3 spans 15 residues. Germline loops: CDR1 LNHDA, CDR2 SQIVND (reference sequence). Per the original methods: Nucleated cell number was recorded as an estimate derived from reference gene primer amplification. This table comes from immunoSEQ multiplex PCR, and its TCRdb copy is limited to in-frame clones, with some not included. V and J calls and clone size follow that table, whereas D and trimming were derived from the DNA. Of some 150,000 clones listed, roughly 80% are singletons. In its sample, this clone was seen many times.

What was sequenced was peripheral blood. This sequence was found in a woman aged 45-59 years with active or convalescent COVID-19. The chain recombines TRBV19 with TRBJ2-5, with D perhaps TRBD1 (6 bases). The CDR3 loop is CASSPRTAQAETQYF. CDR3 bases: TGTGCCAGTAGTCCCCGGACAGCCCAGGCAGAGACCCAGTACTTC.